Listed here are 15 T cell receptor beta chains from one sample, sequenced in a study of T cell repertoires in cytomegalovirus infection. TCRdb reprocessed the reads with MiXCR, giving one entry per CDR3 protein. Among roughly 280,000 distinct CDR3 sequences listed, approximately 15% were seen once. Sequenced material: PBMCs. The receptors stem from a human donor in good health (CMV status not recorded). Some clones in this sample may be carry-over from other donors' samples.

The CDR3 nucleotides read TGTGCCATCAGTCCCCCCCTTGGGCAGGAGGGTGCTCTCGAGCAGTACTTC. Translated, it gives CAISPPLGQEGALEQYF. The genes are TRBV10-3 and TRBJ2-7, with D perhaps matching TRBD2 (6 bases). This CDR3 has 17 residues. The germline CDR1 and CDR2 sequences are ENHRY and SYGVKD. Trimming pared 5 bases from V and 6 bases from J, leaving 26 bases between.

This clonotype was picked up many times. This chain links TRBV6-6 with TRBJ1-1; 7 positions agree with TRBD1. V trimming: 4 bases; J trimming: 5 bases; junction bases outside the gene matches: 10. The CDR3 totals 15 residues. Germline values: CDR1 MNHNY, CDR2 SVGAGI (reference sequence). This CDR3 is CASSFKQGLETEAFF. CDR3 nucleotide sequence: TGTGCCAGCAGTTTCAAACAGGGGTTAGAAACTGAAGCTTTCTTT.

The rearrangement joins TRBV7-9 to TRBJ2-7; TRBD1 aligns across 8 bases. The J segment lost 2 bases and the V segment lost 7 bases, leaving 4 bases of the junction unmatched. Per germline, CDR1 SEHNR and CDR2 FQNEAQ (reference sequence). The CDR3 is 13 amino acids. In DNA form, the CDR3 reads TGTGCCAGCACCGCGACAGGGGCCTACGAGCAGTACTTC. Translation gives CASTATGAYEQYF.

This clonotype has a count of ten or more. The chain combines TRBV7-2 with TRBJ1-1; possible D gene TRBD1, 5 bases. The germline gives CDR1 SGHTA, CDR2 FQGNSA. Deletions cut 5 bases from V and 4 bases from J, with 11 bases between. This CDR3 spans 13 amino acids. The CDR3 nucleotides are TGTGCCAGCAGCGACCCTGGGGCCACTGAAGCTTTCTTT. Its translation: CASSDPGATEAFF.

In its sample, this clonotype was seen many times. J is TRBJ2-1 and V is TRBV7-2; weak D call: TRBD2 (6 bases). Trimming cost V 1 base and J 0 bases, with 10 bases left between them. Germline V gives CDR1 SGHTA, CDR2 FQGNSA. This CDR3 comprises 16 residues. DNA for the CDR3: TGTGCCAGCAGCTTAGGGGCTAGCGTCTCCTACAATGAGCAGTTCTTC. Protein sequence: CASSLGASVSYNEQFF.

The chain uses TRBV3-1 and TRBJ1-1; D not resolved. Germline CDR1 and CDR2: LGHDT and YNNKEL (reference sequence). V shed 4 bases and J shed 1 base, with 10 bases lying between them. The CDR3 runs to 14 residues. The CDR3 region is CASSPAGGNTEAFF. The CDR3 DNA is TGTGCCAGCAGCCCAGCAGGAGGGAACACTGAAGCTTTCTTT.

V and J are TRBV6-6 and TRBJ2-2; possibly TRBD2 for D (5 bases). Per germline, CDR1 MNHNY and CDR2 SVGAGI (reference sequence). Trimming took 0 bases from V and 1 from J, leaving 12 bases between them. There are 17 residues in the CDR3. The CDR3: CASSYSRAAMNTGELFF. CDR3 DNA sequence: TGTGCCAGCAGTTACTCGAGGGCAGCTATGAACACCGGGGAGCTGTTTTTT.

This clonotype was seen repeatedly, ten times or more. The chain uses TRBV7-9 and TRBJ2-5, with TRBD1 matching 7 bases. CDR3 length equals 15 residues. The trim removed 5 bases at V and 5 bases at J, leaving 11 bases unmatched. CDR1 and CDR2 (germline): SEHNR, FQNEAQ (reference sequence). The CDR3 DNA sequence: TGTGCCAGCAGCCCTCGACAGGGCGCGAAGGAGACCCAGTACTTC. Translating gives CASSPRQGAKETQYF.

This clonotype was recorded at least ten times. The V call is TRBV7-9, the J call TRBJ2-2; D call uncertain. V was cut by 7 bases and J by 3 bases, with 9 bases left in between. The CDR3 is 13 residues long. Germline V CDR1 and CDR2: SEHNR, FQNEAQ (reference sequence). CDR3 sequence reads: CASNTAHTGELFF. CDR3 nucleotides: TGTGCCAGCAACACCGCTCACACCGGGGAGCTGTTTTTT.

This clonotype was counted at least ten times. The chain combines TRBV11-2 with TRBJ2-3; tentative D call: TRBD1 (6 bases). Germline CDR1 reads SGHAT; CDR2 reads FQNNGV. V was shortened by 0 bases and J by 2 bases, with 9 bases between the two germline ends. The CDR3 covers 15 residues. CDR3 residues: CASSLDRGNTDTQYF. In DNA form, the CDR3 reads TGTGCCAGCAGCTTAGACAGGGGTAACACAGATACGCAGTATTTT.

In this sample, this clonotype turned up many times. The chain links TRBV2 to TRBJ2-7; D is uncertain. This CDR3 is 10 amino acids long. V was pared by 6 bases and J by 4 bases, with 4 bases between. Germline V gene lookup returns CDR1 SNHLY and CDR2 FYNNEI. The CDR3 nucleotides read TGTGCCAGCAGGCTGTACGAGCAGTACTTC. Encoded protein: CASRLYEQYF. The variable domain in full, completed from reference TRBV2 and TRBJ2-7, reads EPEVTQTPSHQVTQMGQEVILRCVPISNHLYFYWYRQILGQKVEFLVSFYNNEISEKSEIFDDQFSVERPDGSNFTLKIRSTKLEDSAMYFCASRLYEQYFGPGTRLTVT.

This clonotype was observed a handful of times. This sequence joins TRBV20-1 and TRBJ2-7; D tentatively fits TRBD1 or TRBD2 (5 bases each). Germline-derived CDR1 and CDR2 are DFQATT and SNEGSKA (reference sequence). V lost 6 bases and J lost 2, with 20 bases in between. The CDR3 is 15 amino acids. The CDR3 is CSASGDGPGTYEQYF. CDR3 nucleotides: TGCAGTGCCAGTGGGGACGGACCGGGGACCTACGAGCAGTACTTC.

This clonotype was observed at least ten times. The V and J genes are TRBV4-1 and TRBJ2-7; 7 nucleotides match TRBD1. The germline gives CDR1 MGHRA, CDR2 YSYEKL. Trimming removed 2 bases from V and 1 base from J; junction bases left unmatched: 5. This CDR3 spans 15 amino acids. CDR3 sequence (DNA): TGCGCCAGCAGCCAAAGACAGGGTTTATCCTACGAGCAGTACTTC. Translating gives CASSQRQGLSYEQYF.

The sample holds a few counts of this clonotype. This chain links TRBV6-5 with TRBJ2-5, with 10 positions matching TRBD2. Trimming took 3 bases from V and 2 from J; bases not matched to a gene: 6. This CDR3 has 16 amino acids. Looked up from germline, CDR1 is MNHEY and CDR2 is SVGAGI. The DNA of the CDR3 is TGTGCCAGCAGTTATGGTATTAGCGGGGGGCAAGAGACCCAGTACTTC. Encoded protein: CASSYGISGGQETQYF.

The chain recombines TRBV14 with TRBJ2-5; 8 bases line up with TRBD1. This CDR3 region has 15 residues. V dropped 2 bases and J dropped 3; count of bases not matched to a gene: 5. Germline V gene sequence: CDR1 SGHDN, CDR2 FVKESK. DNA for the CDR3: TGTGCCAGCAGCCAACTTGGACAGGGCAAAGAGACCCAGTACTTC. This codes for CASSQLGQGKETQYF.